This T cell receptor beta chain appears in the sequencing data of a study of T cells in Graves' hyperthyroidism and ophthalmopathy. The V segment lost 6 bases and the J segment 3 bases; nucleotides outside the gene matches: 17. This CDR3 region has 18 residues. Germline V gives CDR1 MDHEN, CDR2 SYDVKM. This clonotype was counted at least ten times. TCR beta CDR3 region amplification was performed from RNA transcripts. The HTBI primer set served for first-round RT-PCR of the TCR CDR3. From the multiplex PCR reads, TCRdb called clonotypes with MiXCR, one entry per CDR3 protein. The table lists approximately 360,000 distinct CDR3 sequences, about a sixth of them singletons.

The chain uses TRBV28 and TRBJ1-1, with 9 bases aligning to TRBD1. The origin of this receptor is a young woman with Graves' hyperthyroidism that later progressed to Graves' ophthalmopathy. The sample consisted of blood. The CDR3 DNA is TGTGCCAGCAGAACATCTACAGGGGGCGGGATGATAGACACTGAAGCTTTCTTT. Its translation: CASRTSTGGGMIDTEAFF.